A single sample is the source of the 21 T cell receptor beta chains below, sequenced in a study of T cells after yellow fever vaccination. From the 5' RACE reads, TCRdb called clonotypes with MiXCR, one entry per CDR3 protein. The sample has 100,000 to 150,000 distinct CDR3 sequences, nearly 7.5% seen once. The specimen comprised CD4+ T cells sorted from PBMCs, sampled roughly 10 days after the first yellow fever vaccination. These receptor sequences come from a man aged 18 to 30 who received the YFV17D yellow fever vaccine.

A note on this clonotype: Possible read error: a much larger clone is one base away. The chain is built from TRBV7-9 and TRBJ1-1; a weak D match, TRBD1 (6 bases). The CDR3 loop spans 13 amino acids. The germline CDR1 and CDR2 sequences are SEHNR and FQNEAQ (reference sequence). The CDR3 DNA sequence: TGTGCCAGCATCTTAGAGGGGGGCACTGAAGCTTTCTTT. The encoded protein is CASILEGGTEAFF.

The sample holds many counts of this clonotype. The V gene is TRBV20-1, the J gene TRBJ1-6; unclear D gene. Trimming took off 3 bases at V and 3 bases at J, with 15 bases between the two ends. Germline lookup yields CDR1 DFQATT and CDR2 SNEGSKA (reference sequence). This CDR3 is 16 amino acids long. CDR3 DNA sequence: TGCAGTGCTAGTTGGGCCCGAAGGAGCTATAATTCACCCCTCCACTTT. This encodes CSASWARRSYNSPLHF.

The J gene is TRBJ2-2, the V gene TRBV7-2; D tentatively fits TRBD1 or TRBD2 (6 bases each). In germline, CDR1 is SGHTA, CDR2 FQGNSA. V was pared by 5 bases and J by 2 bases, with 15 bases between. The CDR3 consists of 16 residues. The CDR3 is CASSPLGGHNTGELFF. In DNA form, the CDR3 reads TGTGCCAGCAGCCCATTGGGGGGACATAACACCGGGGAGCTGTTTTTT.

This clonotype appeared many times. The chain links TRBV6-1 to TRBJ2-2; maybe TRBD1 (7 bases). Germline V gene lookup returns CDR1 MNHNS and CDR2 SASEGT. This CDR3 is built from 16 residues. Trimming cost V 5 bases and J 3 bases, with 16 bases left between them. CDR3 bases: TGTGCCAGCAGTCGAAGGGGGGACAGATACACCGGGGAGCTGTTTTTT. This translates into CASSRRGDRYTGELFF.

This clonotype has a count of ten or more. The V gene is TRBV27, the J gene TRBJ2-2, with TRBD2 identical over 9 bases. V trimming: 6 bases; J trimming: 6 bases; junction bases outside the gene matches: 8. CDR1 and CDR2 (germline): MNHEY, SMNVEV (reference sequence). This CDR3 has 15 residues. The CDR3: CASRTGLAGAGELFF. The CDR3 nucleotides are TGTGCCAGCAGGACGGGACTAGCCGGCGCCGGGGAGCTGTTTTTT.

This clonotype was detected only a few times. CDR3 sequence reads: CASSLGPTRQKIGNTIYF. In DNA, the CDR3 is TGTGCCAGCAGCTTAGGCCCTACGCGACAGAAGATTGGAAACACCATATATTTT. The chain is built from TRBV13 and TRBJ1-3, with a tentative D call TRBD1 (5 bases). The CDR3 extends over 18 amino acids. CDR1 PRHDT and CDR2 FYEKMQ come from the germline V gene (reference sequence). The germline V and J ends were trimmed by 0 bases and 3 bases, with 18 bases remaining between them.

This clonotype was observed many times. J is TRBJ2-2 and V is TRBV4-1; TRBD1 might be the D (5 bases). The V end was cut by 6 bases, the J end by 0 bases, with 14 bases between. The germline gives CDR1 MGHRA, CDR2 YSYEKL. The CDR3 has 16 amino acids. The CDR3 spells CASSPVRAANTGELFF. The CDR3 nucleotides are TGCGCCAGCAGTCCAGTCAGGGCGGCGAACACCGGGGAGCTGTTTTTT.

This clonotype showed up many times. The V call is TRBV7-3, the J call TRBJ2-1; TRBD2 agrees at 8 bases. V trimming: 7 bases; J trimming: 5 bases; junction bases outside the gene matches: 7. In germline, CDR1 is SGHTA, CDR2 FQGTGA. The CDR3 runs to 14 residues. CDR3 coding DNA: TGTGCCAGCAAGAGGGGCGGGGGGCACAATGAGCAGTTCTTC. Residues: CASKRGGGHNEQFF.

As to this clonotype: With a much larger clone just one base away, this may be a read error. The rearrangement joins TRBV6-1 to TRBJ1-6, with D possibly being TRBD1 (6 bases). The CDR3 has 13 residues. Germline CDR1 reads MNHNS; CDR2 reads SASEGT. Trimming took off 6 bases at V and 10 bases at J, with 13 bases between the two ends. The CDR3 sequence is CASRNGGNSPLHF. DNA for the CDR3: TGTGCCAGCAGAAACGGGGGCAACTCACCCCTCCACTTT.

This clonotype was found many times. The chain carries TRBV7-8 and TRBJ2-1; the D gene is possibly TRBD2 (5 bases). The ends were cut back, 5 bases at V and 15 bases at J, with 14 bases in the middle. Germline V gives CDR1 SGHVS, CDR2 FQNEAQ. The CDR3 loop spans 11 amino acids. The CDR3 sequence is CASSLLALGFF. CDR3 sequence (DNA): TGTGCCAGCAGCCTGCTGGCACTAGGGTTCTTC. Complete variable domain (other parts from reference TRBV7-8 and TRBJ2-1): GAGVSQSPRYKVAKRGQDVALRCDPISGHVSLFWYQQALGQGPEFLTYFQNEAQLDKSGLPSDRFFAERPEGSVSTLKIQRTQQEDSAVYLCASSLLALGFFGPGTRLTVL.

This clonotype was detected many times. The chain combines TRBV5-4 with TRBJ1-2; D may be TRBD1 (6 bases). Trimming removed 2 bases at V and 4 bases at J, with 9 bases between. This CDR3 spans 13 amino acids. Germline V lookup: CDR1 SGHNT, CDR2 YYREEE (reference sequence). Written as DNA, the CDR3 is TGTGCCAGCAGCTTTACAGGGTCCTATGGCTACACCTTC. It is translated as CASSFTGSYGYTF.

This clonotype was recorded at least ten times. This rearrangement joins TRBV7-2 to TRBJ2-5; 11 nucleotides match TRBD1. The CDR3 has 16 residues. The V segment lost 2 bases and the J segment 4 bases; nucleotides outside the gene matches: 6. Per the germline V gene, CDR1 is SGHTA and CDR2 is FQGNSA. The CDR3 loop reads CASSLIGQGAGETQYF. The CDR3 region has the DNA TGTGCCAGCAGCTTAATCGGACAGGGGGCGGGAGAGACCCAGTACTTC. Together with reference TRBV7-2 and TRBJ2-5, the CDR3 gives the full variable domain: GAGVSQSPSNKVTEKGKDVELRCDPISGHTALYWYRQSLGQGLEFLIYFQGNSAPDKSGLPSDRFSAERTGGSVSTLTIQRTQQEDSAVYLCASSLIGQGAGETQYFGPGTRLLVL.

The table lists this clonotype with many counts. The chain uses TRBV5-5 and TRBJ2-3; D may be TRBD1 (5 bases). The germline CDR1 and CDR2 sequences are SGHKS and YYEKEE (reference sequence). Trimming removed 1 base at V and 4 bases at J, with 10 bases between. The CDR3 is made up of 14 amino acids. CDR3 in DNA: TGTGCCAGCAGCTTGTACAGGAGCCCAGATACGCAGTATTTT. It encodes CASSLYRSPDTQYF.

This clonotype was observed a handful of times. This rearrangement joins TRBV19 to TRBJ2-1, with 7 bases lining up with TRBD1. The CDR3 covers 16 residues. Trimming cost V 4 bases and J 1 base; bases outside gene matches: 7. CDR1 and CDR2 (germline): LNHDA, SQIVND (reference sequence). CDR3 DNA sequence: TGTGCCAGTAGTAGAGACAGGGAAGGTTCCTACAATGAGCAGTTCTTC. Encoded protein: CASSRDREGSYNEQFF.

In this sample, this clonotype turned up many times. The chain employs TRBV6-6 and TRBJ1-2; D is possibly TRBD1 (5 bases). The V gene's germline CDR1 is MNHNY and CDR2 SVGAGI (reference sequence). CDR3 length equals 13 residues. V lost 6 bases and J lost 3, with 11 bases in between. CDR3 bases: TGTGCCAGCAGACAGGTTACCCACTATGGCTACACCTTC. Amino acid sequence: CASRQVTHYGYTF.

This clonotype came up many times. The V and J genes are TRBV19 and TRBJ1-4, with D unresolved. The V end lost 3 bases, the J end lost 5 bases, and 10 bases lay between the germline ends. Germline CDR1 is LNHDA and CDR2 is SQIVND (reference sequence). CDR3 length: 14 amino acids. The CDR3 bases are TGTGCCAGTAGTATGGTCGGCCTCAATGAAAAACTGTTTTTT. It is translated as CASSMVGLNEKLFF. Together with reference TRBV19 and TRBJ1-4, the CDR3 gives the full variable domain: DGGITQSPKYLFRKEGQNVTLSCEQNLNHDAMYWYRQDPGQGLRLIYYSQIVNDFQKGDIAEGYSVSREKKESFPLTVTSAQKNPTAFYLCASSMVGLNEKLFFGSGTQLSVL.

Ten or more counts support this clonotype. The chain employs TRBV18 and TRBJ2-3; 12 nucleotides agree with TRBD2. V was pared by 3 bases and J by 8 bases, with 9 bases of the junction left unmatched. The CDR3 contains 16 residues. The germline V gene has CDR1 KGHSH and CDR2 LQKENI. As DNA, the CDR3 is TGTGCCAGCTCACCTCTGACTAGCGGGGGCCTCGGTACGCAGTATTTT. Protein sequence: CASSPLTSGGLGTQYF.

With respect to this clonotype: This may arise from a read error, as a much more abundant clone is one base away. J is TRBJ2-5 and V is TRBV28, with D maybe TRBD1 (5 bases). The CDR3 runs to 13 residues. Trimming shortened V by 6 bases and J by 5 bases, and 13 bases separated the two germline ends. CDR1 MDHEN and CDR2 SYDVKM come from the germline V gene. The CDR3 protein is CASRPQGHETQYF. DNA for the CDR3: TGTGCCAGCAGGCCCCAGGGCCATGAGACCCAGTACTTC.

This clonotype was seen at least ten times. The chain recombines TRBV18 with TRBJ2-1, with 7 bases that match TRBD1. This CDR3 region has 16 residues. Germline values: CDR1 KGHSH, CDR2 LQKENI. V shed 0 bases and J 2 bases; nucleotides not matched to a gene: 4. CDR3 protein: CASSPPGQPTYNEQFF. The CDR3, as DNA: TGTGCCAGCTCACCACCGGGACAGCCAACCTACAATGAGCAGTTCTTC. Complete variable domain (other parts from reference TRBV18 and TRBJ2-1): NAGVMQNPRHLVRRRGQEARLRCSPMKGHSHVYWYRQLPEEGLKFMVYLQKENIIDESGMPKERFSAEFPKEGPSILRIQQVVRGDSAAYFCASSPPGQPTYNEQFFGPGTRLTVL.

This clonotype was counted at least ten times. The V and J genes are TRBV3-1 and TRBJ1-2; no firm D call. CDR1 is LGHDT, CDR2 YNNKEL, per germline (reference sequence). This CDR3 comprises 15 residues. The ends were cut back, 0 bases at V and 6 bases at J, with 14 bases in the middle. The DNA for the CDR3 is TGTGCCAGCAGCCAAGATAGCGAGGGATTTGATGGCTACACCTTC. It specifies CASSQDSEGFDGYTF.

This clonotype was seen at least ten times. The gene calls are TRBV6-2 or TRBV6-3 and TRBJ2-1, with 12 bases aligning to TRBD2. V was pared by 7 bases and J by 4 bases, with 2 bases of the junction left unmatched. Germline values: CDR1 MNHEY, CDR2 SVGEGT. The CDR3 loop spans 14 amino acids. The CDR3 is CASKGLAGYNEQFF. As DNA, the CDR3 is TGTGCCAGCAAAGGACTAGCGGGGTACAATGAGCAGTTCTTC.